Listed here are 9 T cell receptor beta chains from one sample, sequenced in a study of radiotherapy plus CTLA-4 blockade in lung cancer. The protocol was immunoSEQ multiplex PCR, while the TCRdb copy is restricted to in-frame clones and leaves out a portion. The sample has 90,000 to 100,000 clones; about 70% are singletons. Sequencing was performed on peripheral blood, taken from a patient treated with radiotherapy plus ipilimumab. All receptors come from a human donor with non-small cell lung cancer who had a partial response to radiotherapy plus ipilimumab. Some clones in this sample may be carry-over from other donors' samples.

The chain carries TRBV6-1 and TRBJ2-1; 10 nucleotides line up with TRBD2. Unmatched junction bases numbered 8, after V lost 6 bases and J lost 12 bases. The germline V gene encodes CDR1 MNHNS and CDR2 SASEGT. The CDR3 has 13 residues. The CDR3: CASRSSGGLGQFF. As DNA, the CDR3 is TGTGCCAGCAGATCTAGCGGGGGCCTCGGGCAGTTCTTC.

The chain uses TRBV27 and TRBJ2-7; 13 bases are shared with TRBD2. The junction had 6 bases not matched to a gene; V was cut back by 3 bases and J by 7 bases. The CDR3 is made up of 15 amino acids. The V gene's germline CDR1 is MNHEY and CDR2 SMNVEV (reference sequence). CDR3 residues: CASSFRTSGSGEQYF. The DNA for the CDR3 is TGTGCCAGCAGTTTTCGGACTAGCGGGAGTGGGGAGCAGTACTTC.

The rearrangement links TRBV28 to TRBJ2-3, with D perhaps matching TRBD2 (5 bases). Germline V gives CDR1 MDHEN, CDR2 SYDVKM. This CDR3 is built from 16 residues. V gave up 5 bases and J gave up 8 bases, with 23 bases separating them. The CDR3 bases are TGTGCCAGCAGTCAACCGTCAGCGGCCCGCGGAGGTACGCAGTATTTT. It specifies CASSQPSAARGGTQYF.

V is TRBV30 and J is TRBJ2-7; 10 bases map to TRBD2. The CDR3 is 13 residues long. V dropped 2 bases and J dropped 5; count of bases not matched to a gene: 3. CDR1 and CDR2 from the germline V gene are GTSNPN and SVGIG (reference sequence). CDR3 in DNA: TGTGCCTGGAGTCTAGCGGGAGTAGACGAGCAGTACTTC. Its translation: CAWSLAGVDEQYF.

The chain employs TRBV29-1 and TRBJ2-7, with 7 bases that match TRBD2. The CDR3 sequence is 14 residues long. Germline CDR1 reads SQVTM; CDR2 reads ANQGSEA. V gave up 2 bases and J gave up 3 bases; unmatched junction bases: 7. The CDR3 spells CSVETAGERYEQYF. The CDR3 region has the DNA TGCAGCGTTGAAACGGCGGGAGAACGCTACGAGCAGTACTTC.

This chain connects TRBV6-5 to TRBJ2-1, with TRBD1 as a possible D gene (6 bases). The CDR3 totals 15 residues. CDR1 and CDR2 from the germline V gene are MNHEY and SVGAGI. Trimming stripped 2 bases from V and 1 base from J, with 9 bases between. The CDR3, as DNA: TGTGCCAGCAGTTACCTAGGGGGATCCTACAATGAGCAGTTCTTC. It is translated as CASSYLGGSYNEQFF.

This rearrangement joins TRBV7-6 to TRBJ2-7; 7 nucleotides align to TRBD1. The V segment lost 5 bases and the J segment 0 bases; nucleotides outside the gene matches: 16. Looked up from germline, CDR1 is SGHVS and CDR2 is FNYEAQ. The CDR3 has 18 amino acids. The CDR3: CASSQTAGTDNPSYEQYF. CDR3 DNA sequence: TGTGCCAGCAGCCAGACTGCCGGGACAGACAATCCCTCCTACGAGCAGTACTTC.

This clone turned up a few times. The V and J genes are TRBV6-5 and TRBJ2-5; D remains ambiguous. Deletions cut 5 bases from V and 4 bases from J, with 8 bases between. CDR3 length: 12 amino acids. Germline-derived CDR1 and CDR2 are MNHEY and SVGAGI. The CDR3 DNA follows: TGTGCCAGCAGTGAAATCGGAGAGACCCAGTACTTC. Its protein product is CASSEIGETQYF.

This chain joins TRBV6-5 and TRBJ1-1; D is possibly TRBD1 (6 bases). The V end lost 6 bases, the J end lost 0 bases, and 8 bases lay between the germline ends. This CDR3 comprises 13 residues. CDR1 and CDR2 from the germline V gene are MNHEY and SVGAGI. The CDR3 DNA follows: TGTGCCAGCAGCACAGGGTTGAACACTGAAGCTTTCTTT. Encoded protein: CASSTGLNTEAFF.